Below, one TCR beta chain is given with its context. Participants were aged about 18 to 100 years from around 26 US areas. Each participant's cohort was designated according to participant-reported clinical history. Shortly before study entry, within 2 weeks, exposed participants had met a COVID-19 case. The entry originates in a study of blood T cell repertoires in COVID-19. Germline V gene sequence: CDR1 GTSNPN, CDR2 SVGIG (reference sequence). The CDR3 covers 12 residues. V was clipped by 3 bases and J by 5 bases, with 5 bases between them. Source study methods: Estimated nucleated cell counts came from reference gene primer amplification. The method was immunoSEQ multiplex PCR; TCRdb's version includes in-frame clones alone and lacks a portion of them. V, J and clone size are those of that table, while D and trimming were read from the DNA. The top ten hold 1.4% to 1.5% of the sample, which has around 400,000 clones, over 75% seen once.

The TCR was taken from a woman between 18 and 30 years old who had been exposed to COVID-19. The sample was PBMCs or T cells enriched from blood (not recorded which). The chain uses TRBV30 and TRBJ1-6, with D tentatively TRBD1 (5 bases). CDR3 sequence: CAWRDNNSPLHF. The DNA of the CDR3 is TGTGCCTGGAGGGACAATAATTCACCCCTCCACTTT. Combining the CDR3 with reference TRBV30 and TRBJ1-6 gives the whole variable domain SQTIHQWPATLVQPVGSPLSLECTVEGTSNPNLYWYRQAAGRGLQLLFYSVGIGQISSEVPQNLSASRPQDRQFILSSKKLLLSDSGFYLCAWRDNNSPLHFGNGTRLTVT.